The TCR beta chain under discussion was sequenced for a study of glioma-infiltrating T cells after dendritic cell vaccination. At the level of the study: Samples are from glioblastoma patients in Phase I and II dendritic cell vaccine trials. Monocyte-derived dendritic cells, cultured less than 8 days with IL-4 and GM-CSF, were pulsed with autologous tumor lysate. General study results and limits: Survival was not directly related to TCR clonality in these patients.

On this clone itself: No antigen is known for it.

Amplification used 60 V beta primers and 13 J beta primers. The table came from immunoSEQ multiplex PCR; TCRdb's copy has only in-frame clones and leaves some out. The table includes about 92,000 clones, approximately 84% detected once. Trimming took off 3 bases at V and 0 bases at J, with 15 bases between the two ends. CDR1 and CDR2 (germline): MNHEY, SMNVEV (reference sequence). The CDR3 spans 16 residues. The TCR originated in a human donor with glioblastoma. The rearrangement links TRBV27 to TRBJ2-7, with a weak D call TRBD2 (7 bases). The sample here was blood, taken before dendritic cell vaccination. The CDR3 protein is CASSFVGRGSSYEQYF. Here the CDR3 DNA reads TGTGCCAGCAGTTTTGTAGGGAGGGGGAGCTCCTACGAGCAGTACTTC.